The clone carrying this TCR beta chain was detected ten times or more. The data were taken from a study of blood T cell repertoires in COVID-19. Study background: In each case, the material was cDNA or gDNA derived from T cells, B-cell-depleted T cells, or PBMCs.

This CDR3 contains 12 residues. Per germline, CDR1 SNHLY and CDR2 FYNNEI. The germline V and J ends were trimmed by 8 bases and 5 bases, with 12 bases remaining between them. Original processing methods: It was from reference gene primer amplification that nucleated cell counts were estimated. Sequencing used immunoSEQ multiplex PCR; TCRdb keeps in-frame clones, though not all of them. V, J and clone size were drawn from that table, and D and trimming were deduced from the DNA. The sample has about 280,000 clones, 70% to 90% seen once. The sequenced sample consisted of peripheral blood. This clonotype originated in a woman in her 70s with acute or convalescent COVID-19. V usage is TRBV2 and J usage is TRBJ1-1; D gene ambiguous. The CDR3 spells CASQKPGTEAFF. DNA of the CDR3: TGTGCCAGCCAGAAACCGGGAACTGAAGCTTTCTTT.